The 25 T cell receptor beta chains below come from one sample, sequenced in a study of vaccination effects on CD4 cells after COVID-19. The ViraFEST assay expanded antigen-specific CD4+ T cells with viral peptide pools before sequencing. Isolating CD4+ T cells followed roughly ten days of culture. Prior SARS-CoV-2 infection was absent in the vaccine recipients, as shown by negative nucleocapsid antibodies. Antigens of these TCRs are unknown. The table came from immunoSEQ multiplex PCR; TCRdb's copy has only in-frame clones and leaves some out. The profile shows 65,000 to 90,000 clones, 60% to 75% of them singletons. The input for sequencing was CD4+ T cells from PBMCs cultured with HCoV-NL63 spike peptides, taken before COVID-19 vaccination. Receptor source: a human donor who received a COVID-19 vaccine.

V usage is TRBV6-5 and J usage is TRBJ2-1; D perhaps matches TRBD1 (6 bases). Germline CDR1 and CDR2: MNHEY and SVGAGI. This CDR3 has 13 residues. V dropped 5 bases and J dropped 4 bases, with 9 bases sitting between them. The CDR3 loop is CASSPDSYNEQFF. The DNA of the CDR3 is TGTGCCAGCAGTCCGGACAGTTACAATGAGCAGTTCTTC.

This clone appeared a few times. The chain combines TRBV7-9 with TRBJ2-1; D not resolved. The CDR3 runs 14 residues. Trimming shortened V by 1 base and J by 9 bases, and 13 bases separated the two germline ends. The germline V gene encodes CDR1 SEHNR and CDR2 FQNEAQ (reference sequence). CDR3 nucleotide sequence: TGTGCCAGCAGCTTAGACGTTAATTTGCGTGAGCAGTTCTTC. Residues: CASSLDVNLREQFF. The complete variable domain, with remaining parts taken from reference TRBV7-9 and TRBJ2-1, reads DTGVSQNPRHKITKRGQNVTFRCDPISEHNRLYWYRQTLGQGPEFLTYFQNEAQLEKSRLLSDRFSAERPKGSFSTLEIQRTEQGDSAMYLCASSLDVNLREQFFGPGTRLTVL.

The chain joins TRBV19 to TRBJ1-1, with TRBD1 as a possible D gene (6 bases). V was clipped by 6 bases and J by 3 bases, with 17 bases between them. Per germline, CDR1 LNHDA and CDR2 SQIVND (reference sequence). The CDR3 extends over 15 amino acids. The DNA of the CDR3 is TGTGCCAGTAGGGGGGCCCACCTACGGGACACTGAAGCTTTCTTT. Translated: CASRGAHLRDTEAFF.

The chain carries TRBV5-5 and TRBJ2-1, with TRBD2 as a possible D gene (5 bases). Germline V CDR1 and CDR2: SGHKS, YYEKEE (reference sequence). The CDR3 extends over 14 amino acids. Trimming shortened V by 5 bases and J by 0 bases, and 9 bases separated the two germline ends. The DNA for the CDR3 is TGTGCCAGCAGTTCCGGGAACTCCTACAATGAGCAGTTCTTC. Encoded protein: CASSSGNSYNEQFF.

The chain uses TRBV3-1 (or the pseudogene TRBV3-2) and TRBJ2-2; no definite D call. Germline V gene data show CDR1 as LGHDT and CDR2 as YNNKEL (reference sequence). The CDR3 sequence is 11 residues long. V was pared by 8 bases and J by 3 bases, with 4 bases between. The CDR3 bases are TGTGCCAGCTCCCACACCGGGGAGCTGTTTTTT. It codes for CASSHTGELFF.

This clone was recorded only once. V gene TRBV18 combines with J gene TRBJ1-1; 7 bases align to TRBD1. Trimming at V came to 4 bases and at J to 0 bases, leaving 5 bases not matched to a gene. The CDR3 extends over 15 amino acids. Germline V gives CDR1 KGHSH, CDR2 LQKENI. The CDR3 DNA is TGTGCCAGCTCACAAAACAGGGGATTGAACACTGAAGCTTTCTTT. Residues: CASSQNRGLNTEAFF.

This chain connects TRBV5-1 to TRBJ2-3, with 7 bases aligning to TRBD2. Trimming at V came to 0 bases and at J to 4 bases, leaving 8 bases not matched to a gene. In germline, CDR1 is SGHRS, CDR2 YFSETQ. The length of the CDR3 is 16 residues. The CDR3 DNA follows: TGCGCCAGCAGCTTGGCTACGGGGGGTGGGGCAGATACGCAGTATTTT. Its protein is CASSLATGGGADTQYF. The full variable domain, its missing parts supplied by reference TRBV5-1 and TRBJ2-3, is KAGVTQTPRYLIKTRGQQVTLSCSPISGHRSVSWYQQTPGQGLQFLFEYFSETQRNKGNFPGRFSGRQFSNSRSEMNVSTLELGDSALYLCASSLATGGGADTQYFGPGTRLTVL.

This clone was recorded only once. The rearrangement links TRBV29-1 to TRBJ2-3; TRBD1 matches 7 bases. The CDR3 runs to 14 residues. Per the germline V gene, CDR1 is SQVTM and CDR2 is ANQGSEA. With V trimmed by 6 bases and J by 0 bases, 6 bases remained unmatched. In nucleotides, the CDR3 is TGCAGCGTCCAAACAGGGGACAGCACAGATACGCAGTATTTT. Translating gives CSVQTGDSTDTQYF.

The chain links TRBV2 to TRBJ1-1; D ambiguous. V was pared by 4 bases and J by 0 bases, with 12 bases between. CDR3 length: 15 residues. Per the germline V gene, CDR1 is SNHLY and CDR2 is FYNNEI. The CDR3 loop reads CASSVSGRLNTEAFF. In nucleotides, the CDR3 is TGTGCCAGCAGTGTTAGCGGACGGCTGAACACTGAAGCTTTCTTT.

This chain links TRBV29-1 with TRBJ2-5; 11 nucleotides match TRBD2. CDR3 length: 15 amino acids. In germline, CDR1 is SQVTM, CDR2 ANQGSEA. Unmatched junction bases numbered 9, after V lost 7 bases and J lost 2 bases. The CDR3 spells CSGSLAGGLQETQYF. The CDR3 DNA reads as TGCAGCGGCAGTCTAGCGGGGGGCTTACAAGAGACCCAGTACTTC. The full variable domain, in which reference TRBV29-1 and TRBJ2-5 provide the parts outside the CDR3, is SAVISQKPSRDICQRGTSLTIQCQVDSQVTMMFWYRQQPGQSLTLIATANQGSEATYESGFVIDKFPISRPNLTFSTLTVSNMSPEDSSIYLCSGSLAGGLQETQYFGPGTRLLVL.

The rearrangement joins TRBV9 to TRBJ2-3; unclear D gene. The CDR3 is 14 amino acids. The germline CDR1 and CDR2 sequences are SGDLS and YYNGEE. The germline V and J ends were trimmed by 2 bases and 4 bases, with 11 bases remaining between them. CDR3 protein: CASSVLWGSDTQYF. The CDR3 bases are TGTGCCAGCAGCGTTTTATGGGGTTCAGATACGCAGTATTTT.

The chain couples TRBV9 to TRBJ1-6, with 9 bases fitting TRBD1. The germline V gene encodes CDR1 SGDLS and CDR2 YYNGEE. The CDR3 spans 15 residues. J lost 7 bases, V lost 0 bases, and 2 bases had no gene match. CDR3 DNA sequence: TGTGCCAGCAGCGTAGAGGGACAGGGAAATTCACCCCTCCACTTT. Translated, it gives CASSVEGQGNSPLHF.

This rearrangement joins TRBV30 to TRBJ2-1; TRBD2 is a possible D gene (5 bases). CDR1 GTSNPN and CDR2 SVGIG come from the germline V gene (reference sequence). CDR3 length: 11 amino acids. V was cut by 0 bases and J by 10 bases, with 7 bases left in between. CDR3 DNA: TGTGCCTGGAGTGTACTAGGGGAGCAGTTCTTC. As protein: CAWSVLGEQFF.

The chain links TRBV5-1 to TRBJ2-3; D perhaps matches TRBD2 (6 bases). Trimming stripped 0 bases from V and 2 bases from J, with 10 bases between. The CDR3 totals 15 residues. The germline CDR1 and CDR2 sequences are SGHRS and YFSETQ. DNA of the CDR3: TGCGCCAGCAGCTTGGTTGGCGGGGTCACAGATACGCAGTATTTT. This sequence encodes CASSLVGGVTDTQYF. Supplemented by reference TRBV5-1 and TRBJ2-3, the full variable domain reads KAGVTQTPRYLIKTRGQQVTLSCSPISGHRSVSWYQQTPGQGLQFLFEYFSETQRNKGNFPGRFSGRQFSNSRSEMNVSTLELGDSALYLCASSLVGGVTDTQYFGPGTRLTVL.

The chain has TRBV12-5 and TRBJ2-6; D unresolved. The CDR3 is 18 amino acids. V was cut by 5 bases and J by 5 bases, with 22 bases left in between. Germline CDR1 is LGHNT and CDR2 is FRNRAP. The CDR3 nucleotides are TGTGCTAGTGGTCGGTCTGGTTTGAGACAAAGTCGGGCCAACGTCCTGACTTTC. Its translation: CASGRSGLRQSRANVLTF.

CDR3 coding DNA: TGCGCCAGCAGCTTTGGTAGCGACCGGAGGGGGGAGACCCAGTACTTC. Its translation is CASSFGSDRRGETQYF. The gene calls are TRBV5-1 and TRBJ2-5, with D perhaps assigned TRBD1 or TRBD2 (6 bases each). CDR3 length equals 16 residues. Trimming took 2 bases from V and 5 from J, leaving 19 bases between them. The germline V gene encodes CDR1 SGHRS and CDR2 YFSETQ.

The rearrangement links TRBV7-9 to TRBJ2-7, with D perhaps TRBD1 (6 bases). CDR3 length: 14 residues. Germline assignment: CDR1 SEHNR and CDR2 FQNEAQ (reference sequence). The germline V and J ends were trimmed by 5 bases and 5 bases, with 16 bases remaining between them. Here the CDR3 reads CASSAGTNRHEQYV. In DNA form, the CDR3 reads TGTGCCAGCAGCGCCGGGACAAATCGCCACGAGCAGTACGTC.

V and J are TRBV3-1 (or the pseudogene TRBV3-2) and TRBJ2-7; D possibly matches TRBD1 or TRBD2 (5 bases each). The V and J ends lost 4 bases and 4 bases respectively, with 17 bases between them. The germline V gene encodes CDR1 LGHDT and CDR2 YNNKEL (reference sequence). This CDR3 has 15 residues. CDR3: CASSPRGSGAYEQYV. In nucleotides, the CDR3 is TGTGCCAGCAGCCCGAGGGGCTCGGGTGCTTACGAGCAGTACGTC.

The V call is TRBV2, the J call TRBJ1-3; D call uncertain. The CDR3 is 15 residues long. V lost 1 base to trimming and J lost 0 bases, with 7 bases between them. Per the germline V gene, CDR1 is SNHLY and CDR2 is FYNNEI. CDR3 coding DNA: TGTGCCAGCAGTGAAGGCAGACTCTCTGGAAACACCATATATTTT. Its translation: CASSEGRLSGNTIYF.

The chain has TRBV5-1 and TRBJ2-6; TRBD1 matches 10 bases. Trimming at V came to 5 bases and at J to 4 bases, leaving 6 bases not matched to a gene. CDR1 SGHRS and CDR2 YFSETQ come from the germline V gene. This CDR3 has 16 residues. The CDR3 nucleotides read TGCGCCAGCAGTAGGGACAGGGGATCCGGGGCCAACGTCCTGACTTTC. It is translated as CASSRDRGSGANVLTF.

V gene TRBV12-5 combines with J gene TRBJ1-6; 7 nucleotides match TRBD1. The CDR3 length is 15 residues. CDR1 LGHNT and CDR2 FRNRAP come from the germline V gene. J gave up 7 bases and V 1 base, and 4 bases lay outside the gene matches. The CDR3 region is CASGLGQGENSPLHF. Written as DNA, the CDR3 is TGTGCTAGTGGTTTGGGACAGGGTGAGAATTCACCCCTCCACTTT.

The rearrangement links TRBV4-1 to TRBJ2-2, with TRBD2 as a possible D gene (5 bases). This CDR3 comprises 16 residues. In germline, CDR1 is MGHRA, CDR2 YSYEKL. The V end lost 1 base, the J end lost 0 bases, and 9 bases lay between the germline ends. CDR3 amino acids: CASSQAPGTNTGELFF. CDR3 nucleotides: TGCGCCAGCAGCCAAGCCCCGGGGACGAACACCGGGGAGCTGTTTTTT.

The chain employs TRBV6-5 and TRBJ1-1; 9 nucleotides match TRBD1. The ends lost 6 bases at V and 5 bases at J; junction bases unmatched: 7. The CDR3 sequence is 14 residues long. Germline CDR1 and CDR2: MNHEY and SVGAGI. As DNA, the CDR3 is TGTGCCAGCAGGTCCGGGACAGGGCGGACTGAAGCTTTCTTT. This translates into CASRSGTGRTEAFF.

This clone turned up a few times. The CDR3 DNA follows: TGTGCCAGCAGCCTGGATCCGAATCAGCCCCAGCATTTT. This gives the protein CASSLDPNQPQHF. V gene TRBV7-7 combines with J gene TRBJ1-5; D uncertain. Germline V gives CDR1 SSHAT, CDR2 FNYEAQ (reference sequence). V was pared by 5 bases and J by 4 bases, with 9 bases between. The CDR3 has 13 residues.

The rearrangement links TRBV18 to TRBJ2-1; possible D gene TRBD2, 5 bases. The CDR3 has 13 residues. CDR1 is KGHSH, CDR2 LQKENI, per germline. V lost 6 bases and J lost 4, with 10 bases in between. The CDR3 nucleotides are TGTGCCAGCTCCGAGGGATTTTACAATGAGCAGTTCTTC. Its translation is CASSEGFYNEQFF.